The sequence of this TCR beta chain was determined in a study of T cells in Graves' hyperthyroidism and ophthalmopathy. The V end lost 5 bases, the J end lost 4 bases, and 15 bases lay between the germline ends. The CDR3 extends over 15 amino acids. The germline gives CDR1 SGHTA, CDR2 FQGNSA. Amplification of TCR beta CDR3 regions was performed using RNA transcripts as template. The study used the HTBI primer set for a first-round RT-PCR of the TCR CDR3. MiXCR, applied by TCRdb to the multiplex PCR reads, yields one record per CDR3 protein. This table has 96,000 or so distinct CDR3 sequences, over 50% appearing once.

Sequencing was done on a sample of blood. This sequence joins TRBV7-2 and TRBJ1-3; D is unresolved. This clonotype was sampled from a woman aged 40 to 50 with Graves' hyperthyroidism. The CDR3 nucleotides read TGTGCCAGCAGCCTCTCCTGGTCTGGCGGAAACACCATATATTTT. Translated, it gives CASSLSWSGGNTIYF.